The rows below give T cell receptor beta chains drawn from one sample of a study of blood T cell repertoires in COVID-19. Some clones are missing from TCRdb's copy, which holds only in-frame ones; the method was immunoSEQ multiplex PCR. The repertoire has approximately 130,000 clones, around 87% of them found once; the top ten carry 2% to 2.5%. Sample: peripheral blood. These receptors were collected from a man aged 45 to 65 with active COVID-19. CDR3s include the opening cysteine and the closing phenylalanine or tryptophan. Each record gives: D gene, J gene, clone size, V gene, CDR3 DNA, CDR3 protein. The D gene is left open where the match is weak. Only some rows state a clone size, as once, few, many or a class for expanded clones.

D: NA; J: TRBJ2-2; size: NA; V: TRBV9; DNA: TGTGCCAGCAGCGTCTACCCGAACACCGGGGAGCTGTTTTTT; CDR3: CASSVYPNTGELFF
D: NA; J: TRBJ1-2; size: NA; V: TRBV5-6; DNA: TGTGCCAGCAGCTTGGTTCGAAGGGGTGACTATGGCTACACCTTC; CDR3: CASSLVRRGDYGYTF
D: TRBD1; J: TRBJ2-2; size: NA; V: TRBV15; DNA: TGTGCCACCAGCCAGACAGGGGTCACCGGGGAGCTGTTTTTT; CDR3: CATSQTGVTGELFF
D: NA; J: TRBJ2-3; size: NA; V: TRBV6-2/TRBV6-3; DNA: TGTGCCAGCAGTTCCCTACCGACTAGAATAGATACGCAGTATTTT; CDR3: CASSSLPTRIDTQYF
D: NA; J: TRBJ2-7; size: NA; V: TRBV5-6; DNA: TGTGCCAGCAGCTCGGACATTACCTACGAGCAGTACTTC; CDR3: CASSSDITYEQYF
D: NA; J: TRBJ1-2; size: NA; V: TRBV27; DNA: TGTGCCAGCAGCATTACAGGACGAACAAAGTATGGCTACACCTTC; CDR3: CASSITGRTKYGYTF
D: NA; J: TRBJ2-1; size: NA; V: TRBV7-3; DNA: TGTGCCAGCAGCCCCAAGCTCGGCGGTGAGCAGTTCTTC; CDR3: CASSPKLGGEQFF
D: NA; J: TRBJ1-1; size: NA; V: TRBV6-1; DNA: TGTGCCAGCAGTGAGAACATAAACACTGAAGCTTTCTTT; CDR3: CASSENINTEAFF
D: NA; J: TRBJ2-5; size: NA; V: TRBV5-1; DNA: TGCGCCAGCAGCTTGGCCCAGGGGGGCCGAGAGACCCAGTACTTC; CDR3: CASSLAQGGRETQYF
D: NA; J: TRBJ2-7; size: NA; V: TRBV27; DNA: TGTGCCAGCAGTTTCAGGGGCCTTACCTACGAGCAGTACTTC; CDR3: CASSFRGLTYEQYF
D: TRBD1; J: TRBJ1-1; size: NA; V: TRBV29-1; DNA: TGCAGCGCTGACAGGGGAAACACTGAAGCTTTCTTT; CDR3: CSADRGNTEAFF
D: NA; J: TRBJ1-5; size: once; V: TRBV19; DNA: TGTGCCAGTAAATCCGGGACGGGAGGTAACCCCCAGCATTTT; CDR3: CASKSGTGGNPQHF
D: TRBD1; J: TRBJ2-3; size: NA; V: TRBV2; DNA: TGTGCCAGCTTAATGACAGGGGGAAATACGCAGTATTTT; CDR3: CASLMTGGNTQYF
D: NA; J: TRBJ2-7; size: NA; V: TRBV2; DNA: TGTGCCAGCAGTTCGTACAGGAGCTCCTACGAGCAGTACTTC; CDR3: CASSSYRSSYEQYF
D: TRBD1; J: TRBJ1-1; size: NA; V: TRBV11-2; DNA: TGTGCCAGCAGCTTAGCGCCGGGGACAGAAGGCTGGAACACTGAAGCTTTCTTT; CDR3: CASSLAPGTEGWNTEAFF
D: TRBD1; J: TRBJ1-4; size: many; V: TRBV6-1; DNA: TGTGCCAGCAGTGAAGGAGACAGGGACTTTGAAAAACTGTTTTTT; CDR3: CASSEGDRDFEKLFF
D: NA; J: TRBJ2-3; size: NA; V: TRBV5-4; DNA: TGTGCCAGCAGCTTGGTGCAGGGGTTGGCAGATACGCAGTATTTT; CDR3: CASSLVQGLADTQYF
D: NA; J: TRBJ2-7; size: NA; V: TRBV27; DNA: TGTGCCAGCAGGGGACCAGGGGTTAGCGAGCAGTACTTC; CDR3: CASRGPGVSEQYF
D: NA; J: TRBJ2-5; size: NA; V: TRBV10-3; DNA: TGTGCCATCTCAGACAGAAACAAAGAGACCCAGTACTTC; CDR3: CAISDRNKETQYF
D: NA; J: TRBJ2-1; size: NA; V: TRBV29-1; DNA: TGCAGCGTTGAACCCACAGGTAGCTCCTACAATGAGCAGTTCTTC; CDR3: CSVEPTGSSYNEQFF
D: NA; J: TRBJ1-1; size: once; V: TRBV14; DNA: TGTGCCAGCAGCCTCCGGCGCGGCACTGAAGCTTTCTTT; CDR3: CASSLRRGTEAFF
D: NA; J: TRBJ1-3; size: NA; V: TRBV6-6; DNA: TGTGCCAGCATTCGGACAGCCTCTGGAAACACCATATATTTT; CDR3: CASIRTASGNTIYF
D: NA; J: TRBJ1-1; size: NA; V: TRBV6-5; DNA: TGTGCCAGCAGTTCAGGGGCCCCTGGCACTGAAGCTTTCTTT; CDR3: CASSSGAPGTEAFF
D: NA; J: TRBJ1-6; size: NA; V: TRBV7-2; DNA: TGTGCCAGCAGGTACAGGGATAATTCACCCCTCCACTTT; CDR3: CASRYRDNSPLHF
D: TRBD1; J: TRBJ2-7; size: NA; V: TRBV6-1; DNA: TGTGCCAGCAGTGAATTCCCCCAGGGGGCCCCCTACGAGCAGTACTTC; CDR3: CASSEFPQGAPYEQYF
D: TRBD1; J: TRBJ1-2; size: NA; V: TRBV3-1/TRBV3-2; DNA: TGTGCCAGCAGCCACCCGACAGGGACCTATGGCTACACCTTC; CDR3: CASSHPTGTYGYTF
D: NA; J: TRBJ1-6; size: NA; V: TRBV4-2; DNA: TGTGCCACCTCGGAAGGCGTTCGGGGATCACCCCTCCACTTT; CDR3: CATSEGVRGSPLHF
D: TRBD1; J: TRBJ2-2; size: NA; V: TRBV19; DNA: TGTGCCAGTAGTAACAGGGGATCGAACACCGGGGAGCTGTTTTTT; CDR3: CASSNRGSNTGELFF
D: TRBD1; J: TRBJ1-2; size: once; V: TRBV7-2; DNA: TGTGCCAGCAGCCCACGGACAGGGGCTGGCTACACCTTC; CDR3: CASSPRTGAGYTF
D: TRBD1; J: TRBJ2-1; size: NA; V: TRBV4-3; DNA: TGCGCCAGCAGCCCAGACAGGGAACCCTCCTACAATGAGCAGTTCTTC; CDR3: CASSPDREPSYNEQFF
D: NA; J: TRBJ2-1; size: NA; V: TRBV6-2/TRBV6-3; DNA: TGTGCCAGCAGTTACTCGCCGGGGACTTCCTACAATGAGCAGTTCTTC; CDR3: CASSYSPGTSYNEQFF
D: TRBD2; J: TRBJ2-1; size: NA; V: TRBV3-1/TRBV3-2; DNA: TGTGCCAGCAGCCTGGGGGGGGGACTCAATGAGCAGTTCTTC; CDR3: CASSLGGGLNEQFF
D: NA; J: TRBJ2-2; size: NA; V: TRBV18; DNA: TGTGCCAGCTCACTATCACAGCCTCAGAACACCGGGGAGCTGTTTTTT; CDR3: CASSLSQPQNTGELFF
D: TRBD1; J: TRBJ1-1; size: once; V: TRBV3-1/TRBV3-2; DNA: TGTGCCAGCGGACAGGGGAGTAACACTGAAGCTTTCTTT; CDR3: CASGQGSNTEAFF
D: NA; J: TRBJ1-1; size: NA; V: TRBV6-5; DNA: TGTGCCAGCAGACGGGGGTTTAGGGACACTGAAGCTTTCTTT; CDR3: CASRRGFRDTEAFF
D: NA; J: TRBJ1-2; size: NA; V: TRBV5-6; DNA: TGTGCCAGCAGCTTGGTAGCGTCGGGCTACACCTTC; CDR3: CASSLVASGYTF
D: TRBD1; J: TRBJ1-5; size: NA; V: TRBV3-1/TRBV3-2; DNA: TGTGCCAGCAGCCAGGACAGGGATCAGCCCCAGCATTTT; CDR3: CASSQDRDQPQHF
D: TRBD2; J: TRBJ2-3; size: NA; V: TRBV3-1/TRBV3-2; DNA: TGTGCCAGCAGCCGACAGCTAGCGGGGATTAGCACAGATACGCAGTATTTT; CDR3: CASSRQLAGISTDTQYF
D: TRBD1; J: TRBJ1-2; size: once; V: TRBV7-9; DNA: TGTGCCAGCAGCCCGGGACAGGTCTATGGCTACACCTTC; CDR3: CASSPGQVYGYTF
D: TRBD2; J: TRBJ2-5; size: once; V: TRBV6-5; DNA: TGTGCCAGCAGCCCCCGGGGGGTCAGAGAGACCCAGTACTTC; CDR3: CASSPRGVRETQYF
D: TRBD1; J: TRBJ1-1; size: NA; V: TRBV4-2; DNA: TGTGCCAGCAGCCAAGCTGGGACAGGGGGAGAAGCTTTCTTT; CDR3: CASSQAGTGGEAFF
D: TRBD2; J: TRBJ2-7; size: NA; V: TRBV7-2; DNA: TGTGCCAGCAGTCGGGGACTAGCGGAAACCTACGAGCAGTACTTC; CDR3: CASSRGLAETYEQYF
D: NA; J: TRBJ2-3; size: NA; V: TRBV5-1; DNA: TGCGCCAGCAACAACCAAGTGGGAGCGTCGCAGTATTTT; CDR3: CASNNQVGASQYF
D: TRBD2; J: TRBJ2-3; size: NA; V: TRBV9; DNA: TGTGCCAGCAGCCCCGGGACTACGGGAGATACGCAGTATTTT; CDR3: CASSPGTTGDTQYF